The present entry profiles one T cell receptor (beta chain) with its context. Its target antigen remains unknown. No base-level quality is on record; no much larger clone is a single base apart. A second Seattle source provided samples from volunteer blood donors who had recovered from COVID-19. The collaborating institutions used their own protocols to collect whole blood in K2EDTA tubes. For TCRbeta analysis, collaborator samples were shipped as frozen whole blood, as isolated PBMCs, or as DNA extracted from either sample type. The CDR3 contains 14 residues, cysteine and phenylalanine counted. CDR3 DNA is the only sequence kept; it has 42 bases, read in frame from the first base. V is cut back by 4 bases and J by 7 bases, with 4 bases in the junction unmatched. CDR1 SGHTA and CDR2 FQGNSA were looked up in the germline V gene. The sample comes from a study of blood T cell repertoires in COVID-19 (dated by TCRdb to 2019 to 2021). Describing the broader study: Samples covering the acute and convalescent phases of COVID-19 were provided by collaborators in the United States, Italy and Spain. The repertoires were made available in a free public database intended to serve as a resource for research on the immune response to SARS-CoV-2. The samples were drawn from two sources: the first 160 participants of the ongoing ImmuneRACE study, and 1,200 or so subjects contributed by 6 global collaborators. Deeply sampled blood TCRbeta repertoires from subjects exposed to, actively infected with, or recovered from COVID-19 were included in the dataset. The prospective study material was composed of cDNA or gDNA derived from T cells, B-cell-depleted T cells, or PBMCs. The sample metadata nearly always contained a de-identified subject ID, COVID-19 status, age in years and sex. Where available, HLA class I and class II types were taken from metadata supplied by the sample provider and were not determined by assay-based typing. Study-wide findings and limitations: Clinical and demographic metadata were provided uncurated, with the amount varying by source and participant.

TCRbeta CDR3 regions were amplified from genomic DNA using the immunoSEQ Assay, a bias-controlled multiplex PCR. Processing in the source paper ran as follows. The number of nucleated cells in each sample was estimated by amplification of reference gene primers within the assay. Sequence reads were collapsed and filtered to measure the absolute abundance of every unique TCRbeta CDR3 rearrangement. Productive Simpson clonality was computed per sample as the square root of Simpson's diversity index over productive rearrangements. Sourced from immuneACCESS, this table was stored by TCRdb with only in-frame sequences that have V and J called. A share of the clones is absent; for the studies checked, an unresolved V gene accounts for under half, and the remainder has no known explanation. That table supplies the V and J calls and clone size; D and trimming were determined from the DNA. The sample records over 120,000 clones, 80% to 90% of which are singletons. The ten largest clonotypes hold roughly 35% of the sample.

This receptor was identified in a man over 45 who had recovered from COVID-19. Sequenced input: peripheral blood. Recombination connected TRBV7-2 to TRBJ1-6, with 7 central nucleotides matching TRBD1. Here the CDR3 is given as CASSYDRENSPLHF. The sequenced DNA: TGTGCCAGCAGCTACGACAGGGAGAATTCACCCCTCCACTTT.